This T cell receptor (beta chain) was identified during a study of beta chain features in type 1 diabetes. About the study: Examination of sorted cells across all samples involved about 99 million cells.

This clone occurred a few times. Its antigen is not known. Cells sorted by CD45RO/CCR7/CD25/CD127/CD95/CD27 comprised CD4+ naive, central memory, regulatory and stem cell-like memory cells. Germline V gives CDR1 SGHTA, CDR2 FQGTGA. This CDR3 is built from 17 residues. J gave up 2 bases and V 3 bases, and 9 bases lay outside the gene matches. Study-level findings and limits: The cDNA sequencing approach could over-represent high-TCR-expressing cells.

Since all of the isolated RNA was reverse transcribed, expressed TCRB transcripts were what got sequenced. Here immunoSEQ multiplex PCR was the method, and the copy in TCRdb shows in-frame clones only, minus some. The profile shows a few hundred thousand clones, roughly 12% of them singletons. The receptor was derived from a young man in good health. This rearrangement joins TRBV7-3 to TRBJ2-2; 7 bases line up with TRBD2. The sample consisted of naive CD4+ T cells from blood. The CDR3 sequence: CASSFGTSVTNTGELFF. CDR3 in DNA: TGTGCCAGCAGCTTTGGAACTAGCGTTACAAACACCGGGGAGCTGTTTTTT. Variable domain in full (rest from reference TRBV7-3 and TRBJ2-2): GAGVSQTPSNKVTEKGKYVELRCDPISGHTALYWYRQSLGQGPEFLIYFQGTGAADDSGLPNDRFFAVRPEGSVSTLKIQRTERGDSAVYLCASSFGTSVTNTGELFFGEGSRLTVL.